This record looks at one TCR beta chain sequence and its context. The data belong to a study of blood T cell repertoires in COVID-19. Across the whole study: Donors in the United States, Italy and Spain gave samples during acute or convalescent COVID-19. T cells, B-cell-depleted T cells, or PBMCs provided the cDNA or gDNA that served as material.

Authors' processing steps: Amplified reference gene primers provided the basis for estimating nucleated cell counts. Using immunoSEQ multiplex PCR, the repertoire was profiled, and TCRdb retains in-frame clones only, with some absent. V, J and clone size derive from that table, while D and trimming were established from the DNA sequence. The table lists roughly 30,000 clones, 84% of them singletons, with 8.5% to 10% in the top ten. Germline CDR1 and CDR2: SGHRS and YFSETQ. V was clipped by 2 bases and J by 4 bases; unmatched bases: 0. CDR3 length: 13 residues. This sequence joins TRBV5-1 and TRBJ2-1; 7 nucleotides align to TRBD2. The sequence was obtained from an elderly man with active COVID-19. Sequencing input: peripheral blood. CDR3 residues: CASSFSGYNEQFF. CDR3 bases: TGCGCCAGCAGCTTTAGCGGGTACAATGAGCAGTTCTTC.